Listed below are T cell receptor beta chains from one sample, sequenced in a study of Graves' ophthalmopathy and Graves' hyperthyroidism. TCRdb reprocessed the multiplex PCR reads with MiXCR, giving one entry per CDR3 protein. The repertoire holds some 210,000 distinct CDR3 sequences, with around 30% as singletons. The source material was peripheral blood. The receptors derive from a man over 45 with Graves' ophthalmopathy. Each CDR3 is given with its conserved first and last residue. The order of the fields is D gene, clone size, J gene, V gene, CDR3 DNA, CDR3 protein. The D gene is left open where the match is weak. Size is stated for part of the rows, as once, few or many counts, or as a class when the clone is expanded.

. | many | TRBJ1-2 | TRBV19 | TGTGCCAGTAGGTCAGGGGACGGCGGCTACACCTTC | CASRSGDGGYTF
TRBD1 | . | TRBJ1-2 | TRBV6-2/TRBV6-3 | TGTGCCAGCAGTTATCGCCTGACAGGGTCGGATGGCTACACCTTC | CASSYRLTGSDGYTF
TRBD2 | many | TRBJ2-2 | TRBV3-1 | TGTGCCAGCAGCCAACTACTAGCGGCGAACACCGGGGAGCTGTTTTTT | CASSQLLAANTGELFF
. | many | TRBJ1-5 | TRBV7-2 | TGTGCCAGCAGCCCGGCGGATCAGCCCCAGCATTTT | CASSPADQPQHF
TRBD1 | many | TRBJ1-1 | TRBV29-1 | TGCAGCGCGACCCGGGACAGTGACACTGAAGCTTTCTTT | CSATRDSDTEAFF
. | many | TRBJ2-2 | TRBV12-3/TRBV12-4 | TGTGCCAGCAGTTTAGGAGGCACCGGGGAGCTGTTTTTT | CASSLGGTGELFF
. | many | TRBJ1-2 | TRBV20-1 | TGCAGTTCTCCGGGCCATGCCACTGGCTACACCTTC | CSSPGHATGYTF
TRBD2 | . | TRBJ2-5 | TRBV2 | TGTGCCAGCAGTGAATGGGGGGGTCAATGGACCCAGTACTTC | CASSEWGGQWTQYF
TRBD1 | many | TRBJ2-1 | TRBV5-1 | TGCGCCAGCAGCTTGGGACAGGGGTGGTACAATGAGCAGTTCTTC | CASSLGQGWYNEQFF
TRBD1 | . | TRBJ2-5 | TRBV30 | TGTGCCTGGAGTGTGGGACAGTCCAAGACCCAGTACTTC | CAWSVGQSKTQYF
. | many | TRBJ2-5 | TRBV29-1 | TGCAGCGTTGACGGCCTGGAAGAGACCCAGTACTTC | CSVDGLEETQYF
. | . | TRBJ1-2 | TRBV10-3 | TGTGCCACAAGAACACAGGGCGAGAATAACTATGGCTACACCTTC | CATRTQGENNYGYTF
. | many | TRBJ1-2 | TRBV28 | TGTGCCAGCAGTTTGCGGGGGGTCCATGGCTACACCTTC | CASSLRGVHGYTF
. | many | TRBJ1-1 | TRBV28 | TGTGCCAGCAGCGCCGGCGGAGGGGACACTGAAGCTTTCTTT | CASSAGGGDTEAFF
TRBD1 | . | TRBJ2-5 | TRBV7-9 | TGTGCCAGCAGATTCGGACAGGGGGTTCAAGAGACCCAGTACTTC | CASRFGQGVQETQYF
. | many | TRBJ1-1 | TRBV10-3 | TGTGCCATCAGTGATGGAAACATGAACACTGAAGCTTTCTTT | CAISDGNMNTEAFF
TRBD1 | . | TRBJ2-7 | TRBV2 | TGTGCCAGCAGTATACGGAATTACAGGGGATACGAGCAGTACTTC | CASSIRNYRGYEQYF
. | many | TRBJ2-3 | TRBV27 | TGTGCCAGCAGTTTATGGGCGGGAACAGATACGCAGTATTTT | CASSLWAGTDTQYF
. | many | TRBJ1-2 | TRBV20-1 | TGCAGTGCTAGCGACAGTTATGGCTACACCTTC | CSASDSYGYTF
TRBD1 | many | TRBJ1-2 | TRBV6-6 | TGTGCCAGCAGTCTAGGACAGGTCGCTGGCTACACCTTC | CASSLGQVAGYTF
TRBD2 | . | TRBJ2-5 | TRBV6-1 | TGTGCCAGCAGTGGCAGGACTAGGCAGTACCAAGAGACCCAGTACTTC | CASSGRTRQYQETQYF
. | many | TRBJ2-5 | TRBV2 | TGTGCCAGCCGTCGGGGGAACCAAGAGACCCAGTACTTC | CASRRGNQETQYF
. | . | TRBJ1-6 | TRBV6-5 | TGTGCCAGCAGTTACTCAGGGCCCAGGGAGAACGGTTCACCCCTCCACTTT | CASSYSGPRENGSPLHF
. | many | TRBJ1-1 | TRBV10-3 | TGTGCCATCAGTGATTTGGGAGGAACTGAAGCTTTCTTT | CAISDLGGTEAFF
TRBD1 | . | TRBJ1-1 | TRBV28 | TGTGCCAGCAGCCTTGGGGCAACAGGGGGCTTCACTGAAGCTTTCTTT | CASSLGATGGFTEAFF
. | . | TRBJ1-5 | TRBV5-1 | TGCGCCAGCAGCTTTGGGTCCGGGGGCAATCAGCCCCAGCATTTT | CASSFGSGGNQPQHF
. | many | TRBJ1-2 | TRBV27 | TGTGCCAGCAGTTTTTCAGGGAATGGTGGCTACACCTTC | CASSFSGNGGYTF
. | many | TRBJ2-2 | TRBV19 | TGTGCCAGTAGTAACGGGGTTAACACCGGGGAGCTGTTTTTT | CASSNGVNTGELFF
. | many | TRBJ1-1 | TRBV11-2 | TGTGCCAGCAGAAGGACGGGTCGGGTTGAAGCTTTCTTT | CASRRTGRVEAFF